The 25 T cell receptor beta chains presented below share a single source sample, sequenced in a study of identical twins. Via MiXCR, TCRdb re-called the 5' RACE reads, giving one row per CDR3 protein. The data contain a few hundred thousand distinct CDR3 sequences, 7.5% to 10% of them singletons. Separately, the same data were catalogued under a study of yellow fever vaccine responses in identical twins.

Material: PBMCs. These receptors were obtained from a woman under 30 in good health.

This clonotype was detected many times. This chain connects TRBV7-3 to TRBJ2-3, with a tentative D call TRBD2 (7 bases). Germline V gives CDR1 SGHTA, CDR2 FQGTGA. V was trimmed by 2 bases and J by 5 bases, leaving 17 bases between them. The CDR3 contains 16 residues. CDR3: CASSLSYRGAQDTQYF. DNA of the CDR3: TGTGCCAGCAGCTTATCCTACCGGGGGGCCCAAGATACGCAGTATTTT. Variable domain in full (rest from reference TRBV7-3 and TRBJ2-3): GAGVSQTPSNKVTEKGKYVELRCDPISGHTALYWYRQSLGQGPEFLIYFQGTGAADDSGLPNDRFFAVRPEGSVSTLKIQRTERGDSAVYLCASSLSYRGAQDTQYFGPGTRLTVL.

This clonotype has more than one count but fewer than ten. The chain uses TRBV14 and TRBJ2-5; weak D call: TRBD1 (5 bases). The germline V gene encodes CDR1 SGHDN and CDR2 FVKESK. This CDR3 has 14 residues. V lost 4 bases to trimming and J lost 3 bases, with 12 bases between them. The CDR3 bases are TGTGCCAGCAGCCCCCATTTAGGGGAAGAGACCCAGTACTTC. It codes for CASSPHLGEETQYF.

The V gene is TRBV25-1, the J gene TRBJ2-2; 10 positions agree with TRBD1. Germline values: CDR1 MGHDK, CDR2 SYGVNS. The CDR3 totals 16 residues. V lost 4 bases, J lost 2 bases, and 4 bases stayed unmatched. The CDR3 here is CASSGWTGGNTGELFF. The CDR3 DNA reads TGTGCCAGCAGTGGGTGGACAGGGGGAAACACCGGGGAGCTGTTTTTT.

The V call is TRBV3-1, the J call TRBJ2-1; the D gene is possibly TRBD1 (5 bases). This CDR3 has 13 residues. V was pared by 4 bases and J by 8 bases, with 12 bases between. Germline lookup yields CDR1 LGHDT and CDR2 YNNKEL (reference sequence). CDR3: CASSPSGFDEQFF. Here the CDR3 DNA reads TGTGCCAGCAGCCCGTCAGGGTTCGATGAGCAGTTCTTC.

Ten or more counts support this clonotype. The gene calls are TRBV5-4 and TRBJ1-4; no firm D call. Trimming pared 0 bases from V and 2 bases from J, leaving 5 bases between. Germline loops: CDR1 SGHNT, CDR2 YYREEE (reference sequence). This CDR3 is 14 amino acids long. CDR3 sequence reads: CASSLGGTNEKLFF. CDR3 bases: TGTGCCAGCAGCTTGGGTGGTACTAATGAAAAACTGTTTTTT.

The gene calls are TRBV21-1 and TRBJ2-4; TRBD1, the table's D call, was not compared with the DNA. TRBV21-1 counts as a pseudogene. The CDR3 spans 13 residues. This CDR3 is CASKSLGGNIQYF. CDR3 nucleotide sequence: TGTGCCAGCAAGTCATTAGGGGGGAACATTCAGTACTTC.

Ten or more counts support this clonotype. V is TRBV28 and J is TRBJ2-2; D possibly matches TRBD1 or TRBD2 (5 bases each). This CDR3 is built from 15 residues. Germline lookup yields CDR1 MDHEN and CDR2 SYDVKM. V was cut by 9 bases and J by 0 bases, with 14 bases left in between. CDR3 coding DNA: TGTGCCAGTATTCGGGACCCGTCGAACACCGGGGAGCTGTTTTTT. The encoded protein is CASIRDPSNTGELFF. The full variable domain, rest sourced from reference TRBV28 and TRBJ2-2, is DVKVTQSSRYLVKRTGEKVFLECVQDMDHENMFWYRQDPGLGLRLIYFSYDVKMKEKGDIPEGYSVSREKKERFSLILESASTNQTSMYLCASIRDPSNTGELFFGEGSRLTVL.

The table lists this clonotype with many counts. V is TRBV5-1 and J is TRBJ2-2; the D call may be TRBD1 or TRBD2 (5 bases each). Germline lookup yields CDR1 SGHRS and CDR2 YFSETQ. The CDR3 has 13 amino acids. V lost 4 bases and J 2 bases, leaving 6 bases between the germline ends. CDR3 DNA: TGCGCCAGCAGCGGGGACAACACCGGGGAGCTGTTTTTT. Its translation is CASSGDNTGELFF.

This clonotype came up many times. CDR3 nucleotides: TGTGCCAGCAGCCAAGGGCAGGCCGGGGAGCTGTTTTTT. Its translation: CASSQGQAGELFF. V is TRBV3-1 and J is TRBJ2-2; D is uncertain. CDR1 is LGHDT and CDR2 is YNNKEL in the germline V gene (reference sequence). Trimming took 1 base from V and 6 from J, leaving 6 bases between them. The CDR3 has 13 amino acids.

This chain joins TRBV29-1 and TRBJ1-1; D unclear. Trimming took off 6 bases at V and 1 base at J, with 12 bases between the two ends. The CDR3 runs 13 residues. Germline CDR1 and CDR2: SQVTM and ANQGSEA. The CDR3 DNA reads TGCAGCGTCGGGCGCAGGAGGAACACTGAAGCTTTCTTT. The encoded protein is CSVGRRRNTEAFF. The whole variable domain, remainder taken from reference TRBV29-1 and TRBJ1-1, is SAVISQKPSRDICQRGTSLTIQCQVDSQVTMMFWYRQQPGQSLTLIATANQGSEATYESGFVIDKFPISRPNLTFSTLTVSNMSPEDSSIYLCSVGRRRNTEAFFGQGTRLTVV.

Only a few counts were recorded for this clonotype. The CDR3 bases are TGTGCCAGCAGCCAAGGGGCTCTGGGTAGCGGGGGAGACTCCTACAATGAGCAGTTCTTC. This codes for CASSQGALGSGGDSYNEQFF. J is TRBJ2-1 and V is TRBV14, with 9 nucleotides matching TRBD2. The junction had 13 bases not matched to a gene; V was cut back by 1 base and J by 0 bases. The length of the CDR3 is 20 residues. CDR1 is SGHDN, CDR2 FVKESK, per germline.

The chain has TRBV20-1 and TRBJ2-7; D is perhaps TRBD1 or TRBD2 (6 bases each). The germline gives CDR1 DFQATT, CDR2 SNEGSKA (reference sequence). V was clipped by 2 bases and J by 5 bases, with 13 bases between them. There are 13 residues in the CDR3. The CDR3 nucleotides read TGCAGTGCTAGACCCCTGGGGGGCAACGAGCAGTACTTC. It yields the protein CSARPLGGNEQYF.

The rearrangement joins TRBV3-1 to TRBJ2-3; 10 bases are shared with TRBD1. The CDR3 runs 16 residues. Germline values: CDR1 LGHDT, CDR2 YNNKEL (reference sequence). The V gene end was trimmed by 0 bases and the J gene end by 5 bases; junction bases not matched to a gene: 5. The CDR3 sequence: CASSQERGQGLDTQYF. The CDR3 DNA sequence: TGTGCCAGCAGCCAAGAAAGGGGACAGGGGTTAGATACGCAGTATTTT.

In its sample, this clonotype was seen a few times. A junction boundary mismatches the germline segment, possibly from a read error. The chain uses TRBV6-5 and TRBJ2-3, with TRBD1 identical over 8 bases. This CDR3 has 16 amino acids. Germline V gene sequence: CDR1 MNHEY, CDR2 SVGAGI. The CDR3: CASSDSGGVRPDTQYF. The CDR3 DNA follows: TGTGCCAGCAGTGACTCAGGGGGCGTTAGACCGGATACGCAGTATTTT.

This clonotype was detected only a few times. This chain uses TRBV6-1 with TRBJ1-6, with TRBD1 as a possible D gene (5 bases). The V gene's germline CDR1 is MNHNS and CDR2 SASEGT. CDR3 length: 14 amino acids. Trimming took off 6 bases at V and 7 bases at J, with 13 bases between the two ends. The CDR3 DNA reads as TGTGCCAGCAGGCCGGGGGTATCGAATTCACCCCTCCACTTT. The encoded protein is CASRPGVSNSPLHF.

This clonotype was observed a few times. This CDR3 is CATSGRSEGTDTQYF. The CDR3 bases are TGTGCCACCAGTGGTCGAAGCGAGGGGACAGATACGCAGTATTTT. V gene TRBV24-1 combines with J gene TRBJ2-3; D tentatively reads TRBD1 or TRBD2 (5 bases each). The CDR3 totals 15 residues. From germline, CDR1 is KGHDR and CDR2 SFDVKD. V gave up 5 bases and J gave up 3 bases, with 14 bases separating them.

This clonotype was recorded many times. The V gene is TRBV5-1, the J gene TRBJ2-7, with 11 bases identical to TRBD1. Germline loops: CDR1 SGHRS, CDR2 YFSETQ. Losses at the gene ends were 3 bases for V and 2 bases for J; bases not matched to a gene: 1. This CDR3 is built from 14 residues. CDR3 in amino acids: CASSWGQGAYEQYF. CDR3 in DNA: TGCGCCAGCAGCTGGGGACAGGGGGCCTACGAGCAGTACTTC.

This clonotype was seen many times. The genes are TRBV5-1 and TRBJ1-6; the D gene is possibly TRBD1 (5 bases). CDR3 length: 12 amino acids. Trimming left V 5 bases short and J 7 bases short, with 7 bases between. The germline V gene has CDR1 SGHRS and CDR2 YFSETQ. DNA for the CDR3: TGCGCCAGCAGTGCAGGGAATTCACCCCTCCACTTT. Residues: CASSAGNSPLHF.

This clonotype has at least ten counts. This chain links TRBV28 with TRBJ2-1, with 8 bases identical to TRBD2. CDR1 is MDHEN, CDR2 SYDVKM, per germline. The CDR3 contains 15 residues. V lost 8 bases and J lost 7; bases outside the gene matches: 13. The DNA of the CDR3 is TGTGCCAGCTTACCACCTCCGGGAGGGGTGAATGAGCAGTTCTTC. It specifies CASLPPPGGVNEQFF.

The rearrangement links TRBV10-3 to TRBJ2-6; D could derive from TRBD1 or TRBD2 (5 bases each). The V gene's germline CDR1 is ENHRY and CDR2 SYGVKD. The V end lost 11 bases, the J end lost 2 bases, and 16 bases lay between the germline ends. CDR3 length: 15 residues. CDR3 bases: TGTGCCGTTGCCCGAGGGGTTACTGGGGCCAACGTCCTGACTTTC. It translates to CAVARGVTGANVLTF.

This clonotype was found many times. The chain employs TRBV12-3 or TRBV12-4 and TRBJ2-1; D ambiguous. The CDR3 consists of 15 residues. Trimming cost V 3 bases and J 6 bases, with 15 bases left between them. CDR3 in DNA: TGTGCCAGCAGTTTGCGTGCAACCGTGCTCAATGAGCAGTTCTTC. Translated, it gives CASSLRATVLNEQFF.

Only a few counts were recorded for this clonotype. The CDR3 region has the DNA TGCGCCAGCAGCGCAAACAGGGAAGGAGGAAAAAACATTCAGTACTTC. Translated, it gives CASSANREGGKNIQYF. The V gene is TRBV5-1, the J gene TRBJ2-4; D may be TRBD1 (6 bases). This CDR3 is 16 amino acids long. V was pared by 4 bases and J by 4 bases, with 18 bases between. CDR1 is SGHRS, CDR2 YFSETQ, per germline. Variable domain in full (rest from reference TRBV5-1 and TRBJ2-4): KAGVTQTPRYLIKTRGQQVTLSCSPISGHRSVSWYQQTPGQGLQFLFEYFSETQRNKGNFPGRFSGRQFSNSRSEMNVSTLELGDSALYLCASSANREGGKNIQYFGAGTRLSVL.

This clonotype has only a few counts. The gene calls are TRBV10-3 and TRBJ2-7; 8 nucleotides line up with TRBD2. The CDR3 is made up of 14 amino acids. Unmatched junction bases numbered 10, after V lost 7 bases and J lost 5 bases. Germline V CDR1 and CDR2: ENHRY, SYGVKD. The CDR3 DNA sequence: TGTGCCATCACCCAGCCGGGACTAGTCCACGAGCAGTACTTC. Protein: CAITQPGLVHEQYF.

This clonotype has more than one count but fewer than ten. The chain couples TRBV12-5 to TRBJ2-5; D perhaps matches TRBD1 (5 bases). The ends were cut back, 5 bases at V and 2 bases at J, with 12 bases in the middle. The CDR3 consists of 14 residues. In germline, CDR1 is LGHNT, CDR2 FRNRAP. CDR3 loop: CASGPDSAQETQYF. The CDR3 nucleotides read TGTGCTAGTGGTCCCGACAGTGCTCAAGAGACCCAGTACTTC.

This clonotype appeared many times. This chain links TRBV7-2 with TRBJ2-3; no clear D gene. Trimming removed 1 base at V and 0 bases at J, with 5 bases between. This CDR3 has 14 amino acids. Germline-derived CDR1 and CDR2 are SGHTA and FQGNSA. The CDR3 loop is CASSLEPSTDTQYF. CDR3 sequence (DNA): TGTGCCAGCAGCTTAGAGCCCAGCACAGATACGCAGTATTTT.